This TCR beta chain was sequenced during a study of T cells in Graves' hyperthyroidism and ophthalmopathy. TCR beta CDR3 sequences were amplified from RNA transcripts. The HTBI primer set served for first-round RT-PCR of the TCR CDR3. TCRdb re-derived calls from the multiplex PCR reads in MiXCR, one entry per CDR3 protein. The sample has 490,000 or so distinct CDR3 sequences, roughly 23% seen once; the top ten hold approximately 49%. The CDR3 has 16 amino acids. Trimming pared 2 bases from V and 1 base from J, leaving 11 bases between. Germline CDR1 MRHNA, CDR2 SNTAGT. This clonotype was detected many times.

Source material: blood. This TCR was sampled from a woman aged 70-85 years with Graves' ophthalmopathy. This chain links TRBV6-4 with TRBJ2-2; tentative D call: TRBD1 (5 bases). The CDR3 is CASSDQGRENTGELFF. The CDR3 bases are TGTGCCAGCAGTGACCAGGGTAGGGAGAACACCGGGGAGCTGTTTTTT.